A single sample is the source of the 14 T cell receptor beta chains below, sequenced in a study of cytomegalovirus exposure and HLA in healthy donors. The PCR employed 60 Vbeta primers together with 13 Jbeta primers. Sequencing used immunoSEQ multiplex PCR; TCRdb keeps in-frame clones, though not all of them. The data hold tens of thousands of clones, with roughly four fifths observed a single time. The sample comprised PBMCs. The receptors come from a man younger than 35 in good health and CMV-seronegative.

Here the CDR3 reads CAISEIDREDAFF. In nucleotides, the CDR3 is TGTGCCATCAGTGAGATAGACAGGGAGGACGCTTTCTTT. This chain links TRBV10-3 with TRBJ1-1; 7 positions agree with TRBD1. Germline V CDR1 and CDR2: ENHRY, SYGVKD. This CDR3 region has 13 residues. Trimming took 2 bases from V and 11 from J; bases not matched to a gene: 8.

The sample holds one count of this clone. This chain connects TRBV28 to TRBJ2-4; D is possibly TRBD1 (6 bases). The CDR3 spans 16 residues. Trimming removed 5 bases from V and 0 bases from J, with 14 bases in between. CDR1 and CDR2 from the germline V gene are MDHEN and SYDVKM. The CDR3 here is CASSLGQSLAKNIQYF. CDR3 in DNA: TGTGCCAGCAGTCTCGGACAGTCCCTAGCCAAAAACATTCAGTACTTC.

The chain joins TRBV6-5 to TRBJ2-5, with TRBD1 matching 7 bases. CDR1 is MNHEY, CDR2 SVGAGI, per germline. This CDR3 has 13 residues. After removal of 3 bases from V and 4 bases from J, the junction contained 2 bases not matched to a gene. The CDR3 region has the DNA TGTGCCAGCAGTTATAACAGGGGAGAGACCCAGTACTTC. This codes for CASSYNRGETQYF.

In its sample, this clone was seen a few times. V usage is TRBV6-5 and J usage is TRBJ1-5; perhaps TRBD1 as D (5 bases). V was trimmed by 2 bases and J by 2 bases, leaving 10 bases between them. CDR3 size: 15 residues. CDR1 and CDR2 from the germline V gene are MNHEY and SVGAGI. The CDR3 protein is CASSYRPGGNQPQHF. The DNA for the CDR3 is TGTGCCAGCAGTTACCGACCGGGGGGCAATCAGCCCCAGCATTTT.

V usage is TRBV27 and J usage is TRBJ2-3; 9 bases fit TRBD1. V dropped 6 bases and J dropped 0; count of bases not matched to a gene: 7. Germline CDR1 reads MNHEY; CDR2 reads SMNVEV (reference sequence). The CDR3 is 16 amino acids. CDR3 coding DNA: TGTGCCAGCAGCCTTACAGGGGGCCGTAGCACAGATACGCAGTATTTT. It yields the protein CASSLTGGRSTDTQYF.

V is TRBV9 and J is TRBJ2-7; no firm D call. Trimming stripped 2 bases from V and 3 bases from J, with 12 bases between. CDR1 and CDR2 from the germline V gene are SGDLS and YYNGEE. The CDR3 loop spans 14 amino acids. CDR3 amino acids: CASSVGGTHYEQYF. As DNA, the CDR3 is TGTGCCAGCAGCGTTGGTGGCACCCACTACGAGCAGTACTTC.

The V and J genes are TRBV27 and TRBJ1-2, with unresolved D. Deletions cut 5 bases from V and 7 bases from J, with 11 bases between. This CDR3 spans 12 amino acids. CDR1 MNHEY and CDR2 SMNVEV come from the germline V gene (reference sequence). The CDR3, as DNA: TGTGCCAGCAGTCCATTAGAGGGTGGCTACACCTTC. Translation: CASSPLEGGYTF.

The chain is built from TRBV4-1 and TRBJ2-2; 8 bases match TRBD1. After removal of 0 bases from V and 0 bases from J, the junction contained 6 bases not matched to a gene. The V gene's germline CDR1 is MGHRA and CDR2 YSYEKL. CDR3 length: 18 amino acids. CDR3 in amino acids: CASSQESQGAANTGELFF. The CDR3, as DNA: TGCGCCAGCAGCCAAGAGAGTCAGGGGGCCGCGAACACCGGGGAGCTGTTTTTT.

The CDR3 here is CASSLRIGTSGMFAGELFF. CDR3 DNA sequence: TGTGCCAGCAGCTTGAGAATTGGGACTAGCGGGATGTTTGCCGGGGAGCTGTTTTTT. The chain is built from TRBV5-6 and TRBJ2-2, with 13 bases fitting TRBD2. This CDR3 has 19 amino acids. The germline gives CDR1 SGHDT, CDR2 YYEEEE. Trimming took 1 base from V and 6 from J; bases not matched to a gene: 12.

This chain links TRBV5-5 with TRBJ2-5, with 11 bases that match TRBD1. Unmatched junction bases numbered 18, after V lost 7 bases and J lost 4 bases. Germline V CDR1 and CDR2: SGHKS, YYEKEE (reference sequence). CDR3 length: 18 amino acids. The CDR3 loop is CASEHAPGQGAFSETQYF. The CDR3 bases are TGTGCCAGCGAACATGCCCCTGGACAGGGGGCCTTCTCAGAGACCCAGTACTTC.

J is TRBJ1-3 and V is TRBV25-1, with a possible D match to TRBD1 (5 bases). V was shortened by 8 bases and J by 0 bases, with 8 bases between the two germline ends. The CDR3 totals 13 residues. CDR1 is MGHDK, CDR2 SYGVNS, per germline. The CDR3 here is CASATVSGNTIYF. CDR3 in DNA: TGTGCCAGCGCGACAGTCTCTGGAAACACCATATATTTT. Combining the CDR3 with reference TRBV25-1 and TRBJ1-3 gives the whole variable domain EADIYQTPRYLVIGTGKKITLECSQTMGHDKMYWYQQDPGMELHLIHYSYGVNSTEKGDLSSESTVSRIRTEHFPLTLESARPSHTSQYLCASATVSGNTIYFGEGSWLTVV.

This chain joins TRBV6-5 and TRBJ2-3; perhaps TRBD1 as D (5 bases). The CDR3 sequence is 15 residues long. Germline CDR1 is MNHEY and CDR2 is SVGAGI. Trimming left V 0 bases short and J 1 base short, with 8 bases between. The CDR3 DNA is TGTGCCAGCAGTTACTCGAGCAGGGGCACAGATACGCAGTATTTT. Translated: CASSYSSRGTDTQYF.

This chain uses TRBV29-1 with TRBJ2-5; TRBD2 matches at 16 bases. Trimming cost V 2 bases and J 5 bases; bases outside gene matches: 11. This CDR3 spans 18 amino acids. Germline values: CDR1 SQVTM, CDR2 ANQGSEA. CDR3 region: CSVESPGTSGGAWETQYF. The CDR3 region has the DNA TGCAGCGTTGAATCGCCCGGGACTAGCGGGGGGGCCTGGGAGACCCAGTACTTC.

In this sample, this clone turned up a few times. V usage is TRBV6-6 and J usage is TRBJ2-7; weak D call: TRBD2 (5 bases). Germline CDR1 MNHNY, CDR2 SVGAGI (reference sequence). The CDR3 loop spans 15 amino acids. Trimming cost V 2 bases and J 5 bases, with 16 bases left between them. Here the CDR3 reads CASSYQSGSPHEQYF. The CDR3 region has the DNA TGTGCCAGCAGTTACCAGTCGGGGTCCCCCCACGAGCAGTACTTC.